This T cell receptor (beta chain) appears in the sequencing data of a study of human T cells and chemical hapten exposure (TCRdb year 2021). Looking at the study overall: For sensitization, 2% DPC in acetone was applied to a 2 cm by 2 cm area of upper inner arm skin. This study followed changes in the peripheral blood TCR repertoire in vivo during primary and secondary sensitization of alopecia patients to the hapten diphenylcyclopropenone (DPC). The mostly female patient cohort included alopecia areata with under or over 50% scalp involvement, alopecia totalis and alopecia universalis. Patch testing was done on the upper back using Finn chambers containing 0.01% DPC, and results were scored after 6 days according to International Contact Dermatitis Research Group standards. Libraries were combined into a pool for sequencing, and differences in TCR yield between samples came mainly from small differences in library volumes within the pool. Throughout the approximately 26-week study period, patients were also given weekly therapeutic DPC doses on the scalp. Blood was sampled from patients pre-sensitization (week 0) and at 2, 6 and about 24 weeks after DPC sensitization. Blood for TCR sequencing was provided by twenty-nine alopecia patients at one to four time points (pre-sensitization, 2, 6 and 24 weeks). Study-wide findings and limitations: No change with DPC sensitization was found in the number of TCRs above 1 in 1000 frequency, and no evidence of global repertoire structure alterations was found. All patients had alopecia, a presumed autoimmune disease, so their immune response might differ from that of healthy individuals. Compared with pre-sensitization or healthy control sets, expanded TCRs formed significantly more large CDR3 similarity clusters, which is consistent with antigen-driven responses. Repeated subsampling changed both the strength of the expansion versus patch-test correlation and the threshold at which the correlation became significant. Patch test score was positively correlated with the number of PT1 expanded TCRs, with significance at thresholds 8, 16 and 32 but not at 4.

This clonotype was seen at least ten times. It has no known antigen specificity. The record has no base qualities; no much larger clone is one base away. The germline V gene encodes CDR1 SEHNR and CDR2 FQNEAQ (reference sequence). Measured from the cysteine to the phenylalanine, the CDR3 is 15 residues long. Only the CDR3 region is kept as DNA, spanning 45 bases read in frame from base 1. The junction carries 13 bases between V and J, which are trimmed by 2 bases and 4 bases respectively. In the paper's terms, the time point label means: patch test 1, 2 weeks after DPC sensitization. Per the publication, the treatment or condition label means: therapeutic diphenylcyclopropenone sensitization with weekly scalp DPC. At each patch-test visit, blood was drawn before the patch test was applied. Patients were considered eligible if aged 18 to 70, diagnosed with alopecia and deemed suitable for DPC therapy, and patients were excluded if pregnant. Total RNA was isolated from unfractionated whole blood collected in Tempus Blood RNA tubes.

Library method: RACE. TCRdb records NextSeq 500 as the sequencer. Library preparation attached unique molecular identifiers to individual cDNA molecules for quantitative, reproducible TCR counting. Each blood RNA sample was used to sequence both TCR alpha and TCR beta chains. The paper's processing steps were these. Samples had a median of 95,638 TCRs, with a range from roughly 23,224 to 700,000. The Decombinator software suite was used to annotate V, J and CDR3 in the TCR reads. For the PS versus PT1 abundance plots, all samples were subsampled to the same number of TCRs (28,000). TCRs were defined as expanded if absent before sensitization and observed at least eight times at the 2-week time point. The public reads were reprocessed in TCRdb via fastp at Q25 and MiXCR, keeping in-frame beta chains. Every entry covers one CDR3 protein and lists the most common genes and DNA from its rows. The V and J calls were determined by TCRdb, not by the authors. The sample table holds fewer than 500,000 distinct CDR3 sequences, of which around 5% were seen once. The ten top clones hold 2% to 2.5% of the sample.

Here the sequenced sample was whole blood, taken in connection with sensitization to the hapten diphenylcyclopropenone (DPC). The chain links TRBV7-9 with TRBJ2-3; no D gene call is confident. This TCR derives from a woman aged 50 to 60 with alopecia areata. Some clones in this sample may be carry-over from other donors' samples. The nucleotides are TGTGCCAGCAGCTTAAGTCGGGTTGAAGCAGATACGCAGTATTTT. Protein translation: CASSLSRVEADTQYF.